This TCR beta chain was retrieved from a study of identical twins. TCRdb used MiXCR to reprocess the 5' RACE reads, holding one entry per CDR3 protein. The repertoire holds fewer than 900,000 distinct CDR3 sequences, with 21% as singletons. These same data were also listed under a study on T cells expressing NK-cell markers. That report notes: With respect to HCMV, seven of the eight sequenced donors were seropositive, and one was seronegative. These clonotypes, the leaders elsewhere, also led the CD3+CD56-NKG2C+ fraction in a few donors. What remained unclear was the HCMV specificity of expanded NKG2C+ T cell clones.

Sequenced material: PBMCs. The source is a woman under 30 in good health.

The CDR3 DNA sequence: TGTGCCAGCAGCACCCCAAGAGGGGGTCTGGAACAGTACTTC. This codes for CASSTPRGGLEQYF. V gene TRBV11-2 combines with J gene TRBJ2-7; perhaps TRBD1 as D (6 bases). V was trimmed by 5 bases and J by 10 bases, leaving 21 bases between them. Germline lookup yields CDR1 SGHAT and CDR2 FQNNGV. This CDR3 has 14 residues. The full variable domain, with the rest looked up from reference TRBV11-2 and TRBJ2-7, is EAGVAQSPRYKIIEKRQSVAFWCNPISGHATLYWYQQILGQGPKLLIQFQNNGVVDDSQLPKDRFSAERLKGVDSTLKIQPAKLEDSAVYLCASSTPRGGLEQYFGPGTRLTVT.